This T cell receptor (beta chain) was captured by sequencing in a study of human T cells and chemical hapten exposure. About the study: Epicutaneous patch tests delivered 0.01% DPC to the upper back, with evaluation at 6 days.

Study findings and constraints: DPC sensitization left the count of TCRs above 1 in 1000 unchanged.

Time point described: patch test 1, 2 weeks after DPC sensitization. Treatment in this sample: therapeutic diphenylcyclopropenone sensitization with weekly scalp DPC. Unmatched junction bases numbered 14, after V lost 5 bases and J lost 7 bases. The germline CDR1 and CDR2 sequences are SGHVS and FNYEAQ. The length of the CDR3 is 15 residues. This clonotype was seen a few times. What it binds is unknown. TCRdb analysed the RACE reads with MiXCR anew, one entry per CDR3 protein. The sample has nearly 350,000 distinct CDR3 sequences; about 7% are singletons. The receptor was isolated from a woman between 18 and 29 years old with alopecia areata. Some clones in this sample may be carry-over from other donors' samples. The material sequenced was whole blood, taken in connection with sensitization to the hapten diphenylcyclopropenone (DPC). V usage is TRBV7-6 and J usage is TRBJ2-7; TRBD2 aligns across 7 bases. The DNA for the CDR3 is TGTGCCAGCAGCCCCCGACTAGCACCCAGGGCGGAGCAGTACTTC. Protein product: CASSPRLAPRAEQYF. The full variable domain, completed using reference TRBV7-6 and TRBJ2-7, is GAGVSQSPRYKVTKRGQDVALRCDPISGHVSLYWYRQALGQGPEFLTYFNYEAQQDKSGLPNDRFSAERPEGSISTLTIQRTEQRDSAMYRCASSPRLAPRAEQYFGPGTRLTVT.